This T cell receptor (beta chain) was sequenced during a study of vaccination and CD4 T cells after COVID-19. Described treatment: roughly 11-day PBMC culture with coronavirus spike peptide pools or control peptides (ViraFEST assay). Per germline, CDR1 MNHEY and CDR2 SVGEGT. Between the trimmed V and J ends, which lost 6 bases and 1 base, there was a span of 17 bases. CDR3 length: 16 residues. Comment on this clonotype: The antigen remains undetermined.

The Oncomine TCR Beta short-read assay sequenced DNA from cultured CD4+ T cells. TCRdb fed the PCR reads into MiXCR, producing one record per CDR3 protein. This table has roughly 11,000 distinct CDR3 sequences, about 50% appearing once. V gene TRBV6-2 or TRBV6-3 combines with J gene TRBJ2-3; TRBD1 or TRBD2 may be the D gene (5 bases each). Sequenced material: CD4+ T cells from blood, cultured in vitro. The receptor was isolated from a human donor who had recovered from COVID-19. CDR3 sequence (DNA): TGTGCCAGCAGCGGCCTCCAGGGACGCGGCACAGATACGCAGTATTTT. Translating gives CASSGLQGRGTDTQYF.